This TCR beta chain was recovered during a study of blood T cell repertoires in COVID-19. Study-level background: The United States, Italy and Spain supplied acute and convalescent COVID-19 samples.

How the authors handled the data: Scientists estimated how many nucleated cells there were by amplifying reference gene primers. Here immunoSEQ multiplex PCR was the method, and the copy in TCRdb shows in-frame clones only, minus some. V and J calls and clone size are as listed in that table; D and trimming were resolved from the DNA. The sample shows about 180,000 clones, around 73% of them seen only once. This CDR3 spans 14 amino acids. Per the germline V gene, CDR1 is SGHRS and CDR2 is YFSETQ. V trimming: 4 bases; J trimming: 8 bases; junction bases outside the gene matches: 9. Cohorts were determined from participant-reported clinical history.

The rearrangement uses TRBV5-1 and TRBJ2-1, with 7 nucleotides matching TRBD2. This receptor was identified in a woman between 45 and 60 years old who had recovered from COVID-19. Sequenced sample: PBMCs or T cells enriched from blood (not recorded which). The CDR3 loop is CASSPGGSWDEQFF. The CDR3 DNA follows: TGCGCCAGCAGCCCGGGCGGGAGCTGGGATGAGCAGTTCTTC.